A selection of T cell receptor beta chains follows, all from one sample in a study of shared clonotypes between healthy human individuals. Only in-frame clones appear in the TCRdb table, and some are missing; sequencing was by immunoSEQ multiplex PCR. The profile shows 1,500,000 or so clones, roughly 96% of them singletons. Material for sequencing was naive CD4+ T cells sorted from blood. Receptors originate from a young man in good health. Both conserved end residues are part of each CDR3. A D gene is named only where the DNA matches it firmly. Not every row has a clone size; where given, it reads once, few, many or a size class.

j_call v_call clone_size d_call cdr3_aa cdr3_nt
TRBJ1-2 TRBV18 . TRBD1 CASSPGQGMYGYTF TGTGCCAGCTCACCGGGACAGGGGATGTATGGCTACACCTTC
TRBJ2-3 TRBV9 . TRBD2 CASSSSGRTDTQYF TGTGCCAGCAGCTCTAGCGGGAGGACAGATACGCAGTATTTT
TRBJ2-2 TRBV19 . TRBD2 CASTGRRGTGELFF TGTGCCAGTACCGGGAGGAGAGGTACCGGGGAGCTGTTTTTT
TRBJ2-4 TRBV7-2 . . CASSLDTGAGDNIQYF TGTGCCAGCAGCTTAGACACGGGGGCGGGGGATAACATTCAGTACTTC
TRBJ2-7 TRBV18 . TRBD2 CASSIFGRSSGRGAEQYF TGTGCCAGCTCAATCTTCGGGCGGAGTAGCGGGAGAGGGGCCGAGCAGTACTTC
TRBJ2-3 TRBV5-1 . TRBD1 CASSPGQPGNTQYF TGCGCCAGCAGCCCGGGACAGCCCGGGAATACGCAGTATTTT
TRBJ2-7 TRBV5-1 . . CASSPAGDLYEQYF TGCGCCAGCAGCCCTGCCGGGGACCTCTACGAGCAGTACTTC
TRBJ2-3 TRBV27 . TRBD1 CASSLGPGQGVSVQVTDTQYF TGTGCCAGCAGTTTAGGACCGGGACAGGGGGTCTCCGTCCAAGTTACAGATACGCAGTATTTT
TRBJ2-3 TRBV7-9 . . CASSLGTRGRTDTQYF TGTGCCAGCAGCTTAGGAACTAGGGGTCGAACAGATACGCAGTATTTT
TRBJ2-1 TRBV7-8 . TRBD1 CASSHRGNEQFF TGTGCCAGCAGCCACAGGGGCAATGAGCAGTTCTTC
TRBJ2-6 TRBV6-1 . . CASSEGSGANVLTF TGTGCCAGCAGTGAGGGTTCTGGGGCCAACGTCCTGACTTTC
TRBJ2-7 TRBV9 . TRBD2 CASSAGLAGEVLVYEQYF TGTGCCAGCAGCGCGGGACTAGCGGGAGAGGTTCTGGTCTACGAGCAGTACTTC
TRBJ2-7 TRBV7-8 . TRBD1 CASSFRDRAYEQYF TGTGCCAGCAGCTTCCGGGACAGGGCGTACGAGCAGTACTTC
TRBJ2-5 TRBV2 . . CASSEHQYAETQYF TGTGCCAGCAGTGAACACCAGTACGCGGAGACCCAGTACTTC
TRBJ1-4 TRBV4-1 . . CASSPGRHNEKLFF TGCGCCAGCAGCCCCGGACGACATAATGAAAAACTGTTTTTT
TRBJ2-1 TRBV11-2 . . CASSRLPQRAIYNEQFF TGTGCCAGCAGCCGGCTCCCCCAGCGGGCCATCTACAATGAGCAGTTCTTC
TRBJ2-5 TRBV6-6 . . CASSSQETQYF TGTGCCAGCAGTTCCCAAGAGACCCAGTACTTC
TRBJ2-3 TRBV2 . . CASSEEGPGEDTQYF TGTGCCAGCAGTGAGGAGGGGCCAGGGGAGGATACGCAGTATTTT
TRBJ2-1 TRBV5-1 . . CASSFDGSSYNEQFF TGCGCCAGCAGCTTTGACGGTAGCTCCTACAATGAGCAGTTCTTC
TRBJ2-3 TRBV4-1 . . CASSQDRSRDTQYF TGCGCCAGCAGCCAAGATCGTTCCCGGGATACGCAGTATTTT
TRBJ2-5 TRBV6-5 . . CASSYRDSETQYF TGTGCCAGCAGTTACCGGGACTCAGAGACCCAGTACTTC
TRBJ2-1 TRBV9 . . CASSVAIGNEQFF TGTGCCAGCAGCGTAGCTATAGGGAATGAGCAGTTCTTC
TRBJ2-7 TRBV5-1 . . CASSLLSLEQYF TGCGCCAGCAGCTTGTTGTCGCTCGAGCAGTACTTC
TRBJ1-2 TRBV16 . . CASSQSRNPNYGYTF TGTGCCAGCAGCCAATCTCGCAATCCCAACTATGGCTACACCTTC
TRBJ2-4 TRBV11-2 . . CASTKGLGVTKNIQYF TGTGCCAGCACTAAAGGCCTAGGGGTTACCAAAAACATTCAGTACTTC
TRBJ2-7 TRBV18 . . CASSPGTEPYEQYF TGTGCCAGCTCACCAGGGACCGAACCCTACGAGCAGTACTTC
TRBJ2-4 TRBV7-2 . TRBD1 CASSLEVTGAIQYF TGTGCCAGCAGCTTAGAGGTCACAGGGGCCATTCAGTACTTC
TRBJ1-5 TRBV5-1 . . CASSFLAGRNQPQHF TGCGCCAGCAGCTTTTTGGCGGGCCGCAATCAGCCCCAGCATTTT
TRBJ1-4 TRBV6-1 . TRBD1 CASRGTGTEKLFF TGTGCCAGCAGAGGGACAGGGACGGAAAAACTGTTTTTT
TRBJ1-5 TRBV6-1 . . CASSEGVYQPQHF TGTGCCAGCAGTGAAGGGGTTTATCAGCCCCAGCATTTT
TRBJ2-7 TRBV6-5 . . CASSRGPNYEQYF TGTGCCAGCAGCCGGGGACCGAATTACGAGCAGTACTTC
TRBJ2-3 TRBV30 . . CAWGTQYF TGTGCCTGGGGTACGCAGTATTTT
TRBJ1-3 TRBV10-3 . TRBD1 CATHDRGLGNTIYF TGTGCCACACATGACAGGGGGCTTGGAAACACCATATATTTT
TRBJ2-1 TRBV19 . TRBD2 CASSFSSLASSYNEQFF TGTGCCAGTAGTTTCTCCTCACTAGCGAGCTCCTACAATGAGCAGTTCTTC
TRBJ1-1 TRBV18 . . CASSPAGDAEAFF TGTGCCAGCTCACCAGCCGGGGACGCTGAAGCTTTCTTT
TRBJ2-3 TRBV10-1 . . CASSTGRLTDTQYF TGCGCCAGCAGCACGGGGAGGTTAACAGATACGCAGTATTTT
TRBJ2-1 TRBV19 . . CASSITATHIDEQFF TGTGCCAGTAGTATCACAGCGACCCACATTGATGAGCAGTTCTTC
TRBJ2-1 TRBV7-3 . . CASSLSSYNEQFF TGTGCCAGCAGTCTAAGCTCCTACAATGAGCAGTTCTTC
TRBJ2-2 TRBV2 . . CASSEVHGGELFF TGTGCCAGCAGTGAGGTTCATGGCGGGGAGCTGTTTTTT
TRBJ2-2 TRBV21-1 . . CASSKSLAGVTGELFF TGTGCCAGCAGCAAATCACTAGCGGGAGTTACCGGGGAGCTGTTTTTT
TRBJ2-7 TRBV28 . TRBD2 CASSGRAYEQYF TGTGCCAGTTCCGGGAGGGCGTACGAGCAGTACTTC
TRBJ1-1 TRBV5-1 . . CASSLGDRTEAFF TGCGCCAGCAGCTTGGGAGACAGGACTGAAGCTTTCTTT
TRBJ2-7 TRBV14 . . CASSQTAYEQYF TGTGCCAGCAGCCAGACAGCCTACGAGCAGTACTTC
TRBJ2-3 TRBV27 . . CASSEGGGDTQYF TGTGCCAGCAGTGAAGGGGGGGGAGATACGCAGTATTTT
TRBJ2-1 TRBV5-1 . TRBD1 CASSSSGTGAYNEQFF TGCGCCAGCAGCTCATCCGGGACAGGGGCCTACAATGAGCAGTTCTTC
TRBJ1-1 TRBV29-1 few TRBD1 CSVAGPGGFAEAFF TGCAGCGTTGCAGGTCCAGGGGGGTTTGCTGAAGCTTTCTTT
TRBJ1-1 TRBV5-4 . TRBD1 CATQGAFGTEAFF TGTGCCACCCAGGGGGCCTTTGGCACTGAAGCTTTCTTT